The 18 T cell receptor beta chains below all came from one sample that was sequenced in a study of blood T cells in healthy people across ages. Using a J-beta primer mix together with a sample-barcoded 5' primer, a second PCR was run for about 7 to 12 cycles. TCRdb ran MiXCR on the 5' RACE reads and lists one entry per CDR3 protein. This table holds 800,000 or so distinct CDR3 sequences, roughly 46% found once. The source material was blood. These receptors came from a man older than 75 in good health.

A few counts support this clonotype. The V gene is TRBV18, the J gene TRBJ2-5, with 9 bases lining up with TRBD2. V dropped 5 bases and J dropped 11; count of bases not matched to a gene: 12. The CDR3 is 14 amino acids. Germline CDR1 KGHSH, CDR2 LQKENI. The CDR3, as DNA: TGTGCCAGCTCAACAAGCGGGAGGTACAATGAGCAGTACTTC. It encodes CASSTSGRYNEQYF. Using reference TRBV18 and TRBJ2-5 for the parts outside the CDR3, the full variable domain is NAGVMQNPRHLVRRRGQEARLRCSPMKGHSHVYWYRQLPEEGLKFMVYLQKENIIDESGMPKERFSAEFPKEGPSILRIQQVVRGDSAAYFCASSTSGRYNEQYFGPGTRLLVL.

Comment on this clonotype: With a much larger clone just one base away, this may be a read error. The chain is built from TRBV27 and TRBJ2-7; a possible D gene is TRBD1 (5 bases). The tail of the sequence fits TRBJ2-5 better, so the J call may be wrong. There are 16 residues in the CDR3. Germline assignment: CDR1 MNHEY and CDR2 SMNVEV (reference sequence). CDR3 sequence: CAGSLKGWGQGETQYF. The DNA of the CDR3 is TGTGCCGGCAGTTTAAAGGGCTGGGGTCAGGGAGAGACCCAGTACTTC.

This clonotype was seen a handful of times. This chain joins TRBV2 and TRBJ2-1; TRBD1 agrees at 8 bases. CDR3 length equals 14 residues. The germline V gene encodes CDR1 SNHLY and CDR2 FYNNEI. V was clipped by 11 bases and J by 5 bases; unmatched bases: 11. In nucleotides, the CDR3 is TGTGCCGGGGGGCGGGACAGGACAGACAATGAGCAGTTCTTC. It translates to CAGGRDRTDNEQFF. The variable domain in full, completed from reference TRBV2 and TRBJ2-1, reads EPEVTQTPSHQVTQMGQEVILRCVPISNHLYFYWYRQILGQKVEFLVSFYNNEISEKSEIFDDQFSVERPDGSNFTLKIRSTKLEDSAMYFCAGGRDRTDNEQFFGPGTRLTVL.

The rearrangement uses TRBV28 and TRBJ2-1; 8 bases line up with TRBD2. Matching the DNA end better, TRBJ2-7 makes the J call doubtful. This CDR3 region has 16 residues. The V gene's germline CDR1 is MDHEN and CDR2 SYDVKM. In DNA form, the CDR3 reads TGTGCCAGCAGTTTGGCGGGGGGAGGGTCCTACAATGAGCAGTACTTC. Translated: CASSLAGGGSYNEQYF.

With regard to this clonotype: An end of the junction differs from the germline gene, which may be a read error. This chain uses TRBV7-9 with TRBJ2-6, with no clear D. CDR1 is SEHNR, CDR2 FQNEAQ, per germline (reference sequence). This CDR3 has 11 amino acids. The CDR3 spells CASSPANALTF. In nucleotides, the CDR3 is TGTGCCAGCAGCCCGGCCAACGCCCTGACTTTC.

The chain employs TRBV7-3 and TRBJ2-4, with 9 nucleotides matching TRBD2. Germline CDR1 is SGHTA and CDR2 is FQGTGA. V dropped 0 bases and J dropped 5; count of bases not matched to a gene: 2. The CDR3 extends over 15 amino acids. Here the CDR3 DNA reads TGTGCCAGCAGCTTAACTAGCGGGAGTCAAAACATTCAGTACTTC. This gives the protein CASSLTSGSQNIQYF.

This sequence joins TRBV29-1 and TRBJ2-7, with D hard to call. Germline V CDR1 and CDR2: SQVTM, ANQGSEA. The CDR3 loop spans 12 amino acids. Trimming cost V 7 bases and J 5 bases, with 15 bases left between them. CDR3 sequence: CSAAGVTNEQYF. CDR3 bases: TGCAGCGCCGCCGGAGTGACGAACGAGCAGTACTTC.

This clonotype was recorded many times. The V call is TRBV3-1, the J call TRBJ2-2, with 7 nucleotides matching TRBD2. Losses at the gene ends were 1 base for V and 8 bases for J; bases not matched to a gene: 1. Germline V gene sequence: CDR1 LGHDT, CDR2 YNNKEL (reference sequence). This CDR3 spans 13 amino acids. The CDR3 DNA sequence: TGTGCCAGCAGCCAAGCGGGACTAGGGGAGCTGTTTTTT. This gives the protein CASSQAGLGELFF.

The CDR3 loop is CATSDFRGGSGETQYF. The CDR3 region has the DNA TGTGCCACCAGTGATTTTAGAGGGGGCAGTGGGGAGACCCAGTACTTC. The rearrangement links TRBV24-1 to TRBJ2-5, with 7 nucleotides matching TRBD1. This CDR3 contains 16 residues. CDR1 is KGHDR, CDR2 SFDVKD, per germline. The V gene end was trimmed by 1 base and the J gene end by 5 bases; junction bases not matched to a gene: 9.

This clonotype was counted at least ten times. The germline gene is not matched at one end of the junction; a read error may be the cause. The V call is TRBV27, the J call TRBJ2-3; D is possibly TRBD1 (5 bases). The V gene's germline CDR1 is MNHEY and CDR2 SMNVEV (reference sequence). The CDR3 totals 16 residues. The CDR3 DNA follows: TGTGCCAGCAGTTTAAGGTGGGCCGACAGCAGAGATACGCAGTATTTT. Translated: CASSLRWADSRDTQYF.

V gene TRBV20-1 combines with J gene TRBJ2-1, with 16 bases fitting TRBD2. The CDR3 sequence is 18 residues long. V dropped 0 bases and J dropped 4; count of bases not matched to a gene: 6. Per germline, CDR1 DFQATT and CDR2 SNEGSKA (reference sequence). The CDR3 bases are TGCAGTGCTAGAGATCCCGGGACTAGCGGGAGGGGGTACAATGAGCAGTTCTTC. Translation gives CSARDPGTSGRGYNEQFF.

The rearrangement joins TRBV25-1 to TRBJ2-1; D is undetermined. The CDR3 extends over 11 amino acids. CDR1 is MGHDK and CDR2 is SYGVNS in the germline V gene. Trimming cost V 7 bases and J 7 bases, with 8 bases left between them. The CDR3 protein is CASTLMNEQFF. CDR3 coding DNA: TGTGCCAGCACACTGATGAATGAGCAGTTCTTC.

Comment on this clonotype: Sequence at one end of the junction differs from germline and may be a read error. The rearrangement joins TRBV7-2 to TRBJ2-7, with D possibly TRBD2 on 6 matching bases. The CDR3 consists of 14 residues. Germline CDR1 reads SGHTA; CDR2 reads FQGNSA. The CDR3 DNA is TGTGCCAGCAGCCGCAATCTAGGGAGGACCGAGCAGGACTTC. Translating it yields CASSRNLGRTEQDF.

J is TRBJ2-1 and V is TRBV5-1; D is perhaps TRBD2 (5 bases). The DNA end is a closer match to TRBJ2-7, so the J assignment may be wrong. Per the germline V gene, CDR1 is SGHRS and CDR2 is YFSETQ. This CDR3 has 16 residues. Here the CDR3 DNA reads TGCGCCAGCAGCTTGGTCGCGACTACCTCCTACAATGAGCAGTACTTC. This codes for CASSLVATTSYNEQYF.

This clonotype was counted a few times. One base away lies a much larger clone, so this may be a sequencing read error. V and J are TRBV29-1 and TRBJ2-7; 7 nucleotides match TRBD2. CDR3 size: 15 residues. The germline V gene encodes CDR1 SQVTM and CDR2 ANQGSEA. V was clipped by 6 bases and J by 7 bases; unmatched bases: 18. The CDR3 DNA reads TGCAGCGTCGCCGGAGGACGAGCGGGAATCTATGAGCAGTACTTC. Residues: CSVAGGRAGIYEQYF.

The V and J genes are TRBV11-2 and TRBJ2-3, with D perhaps matching TRBD1 (6 bases). Germline CDR1 is SGHAT and CDR2 is FQNNGV. V was clipped by 4 bases and J by 8 bases, with 16 bases between them. The CDR3 runs 14 residues. The CDR3 protein is CASSSLWTVGTQYF. The CDR3 bases are TGTGCCAGCAGCTCCTTGTGGACAGTGGGTACGCAGTATTTT.

The chain recombines TRBV2 with TRBJ2-5; D uncertain. The V end lost 5 bases, the J end lost 2 bases, and 18 bases lay between the germline ends. The CDR3 has 16 amino acids. Germline-derived CDR1 and CDR2 are SNHLY and FYNNEI. Here the CDR3 reads CASSPAPGHQQETQYF. The DNA of the CDR3 is TGTGCCAGCAGTCCCGCCCCTGGCCATCAACAAGAGACCCAGTACTTC.

This clonotype turned up a few times. The J gene is TRBJ2-7, the V gene TRBV7-2; TRBD2 matches 7 bases. V lost 5 bases and J lost 2; bases outside the gene matches: 9. Per germline, CDR1 SGHTA and CDR2 FQGNSA. The CDR3 length is 15 residues. CDR3 sequence reads: CASSKRAGKTYEQYF. The CDR3 DNA reads as TGTGCCAGCAGCAAGCGAGCGGGAAAGACCTACGAGCAGTACTTC.